This T cell receptor (beta chain) was recovered during a study of patients and donors after allogeneic stem cell transplantation. TCRdb used MiXCR to reprocess the RT-PCR reads, holding one entry per CDR3 protein. Counted here are hundreds of thousands of distinct CDR3 sequences, 16% occurring once; the ten biggest clones make up over 6%. The sequence came from a human donor who was either an allogeneic HSCT recipient or a stem cell or donor lymphocyte infusion donor (not recorded which). It is not recorded whose cells these are; they may come from a transplant donor. The sample was blood, either unsorted or a sorted T cell fraction (not recorded which).

CDR3 protein: CASSVGLALYEQYF. The CDR3 coding sequence is TGTGCCAGCAGCGTAGGACTAGCGCTCTACGAGCAGTACTTC. The chain links TRBV9 to TRBJ2-7, with TRBD2 identical over 8 bases. The ends lost 0 bases at V and 3 bases at J; junction bases unmatched: 2. This CDR3 spans 14 amino acids. The V gene's germline CDR1 is SGDLS and CDR2 YYNGEE.